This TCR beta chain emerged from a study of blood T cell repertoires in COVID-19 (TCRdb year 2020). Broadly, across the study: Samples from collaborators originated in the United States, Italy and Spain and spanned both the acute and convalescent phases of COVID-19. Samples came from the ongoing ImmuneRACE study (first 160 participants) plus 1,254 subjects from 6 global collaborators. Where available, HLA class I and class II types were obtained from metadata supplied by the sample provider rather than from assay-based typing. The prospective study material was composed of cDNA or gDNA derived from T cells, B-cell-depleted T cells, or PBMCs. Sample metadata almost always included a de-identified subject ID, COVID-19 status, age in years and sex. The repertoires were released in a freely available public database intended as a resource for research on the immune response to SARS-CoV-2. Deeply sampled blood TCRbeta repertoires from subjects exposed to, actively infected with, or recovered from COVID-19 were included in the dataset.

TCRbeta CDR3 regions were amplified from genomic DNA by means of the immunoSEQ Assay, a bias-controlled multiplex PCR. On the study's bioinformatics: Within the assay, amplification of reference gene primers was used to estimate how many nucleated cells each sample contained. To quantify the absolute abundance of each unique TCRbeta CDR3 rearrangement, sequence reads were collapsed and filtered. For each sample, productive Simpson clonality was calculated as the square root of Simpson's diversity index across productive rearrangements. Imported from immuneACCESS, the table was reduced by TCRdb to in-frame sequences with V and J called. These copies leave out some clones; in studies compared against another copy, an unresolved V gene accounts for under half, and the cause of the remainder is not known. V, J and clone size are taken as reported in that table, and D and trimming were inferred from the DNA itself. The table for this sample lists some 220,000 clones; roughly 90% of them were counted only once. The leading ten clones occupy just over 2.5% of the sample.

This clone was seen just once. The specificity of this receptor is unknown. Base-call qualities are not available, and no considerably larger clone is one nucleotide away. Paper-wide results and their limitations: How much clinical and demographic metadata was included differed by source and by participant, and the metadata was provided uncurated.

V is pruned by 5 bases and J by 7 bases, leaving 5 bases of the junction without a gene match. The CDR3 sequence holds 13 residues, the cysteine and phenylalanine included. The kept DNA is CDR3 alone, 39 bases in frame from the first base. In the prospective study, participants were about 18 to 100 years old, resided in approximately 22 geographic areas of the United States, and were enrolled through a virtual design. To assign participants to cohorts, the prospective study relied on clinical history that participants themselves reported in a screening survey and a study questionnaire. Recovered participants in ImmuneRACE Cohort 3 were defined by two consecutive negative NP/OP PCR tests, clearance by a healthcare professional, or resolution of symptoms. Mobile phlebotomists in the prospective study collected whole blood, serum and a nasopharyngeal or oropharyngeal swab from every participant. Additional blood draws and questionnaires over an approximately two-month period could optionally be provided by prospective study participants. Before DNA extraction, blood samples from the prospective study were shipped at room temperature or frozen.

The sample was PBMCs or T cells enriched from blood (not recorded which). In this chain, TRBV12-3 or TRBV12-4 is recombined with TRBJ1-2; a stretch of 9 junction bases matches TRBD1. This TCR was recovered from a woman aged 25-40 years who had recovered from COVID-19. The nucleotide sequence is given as TGTGCCAGCAGTGAAACAGGGGGCAGTGGCTACACCTTC. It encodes CASSETGGSGYTF.